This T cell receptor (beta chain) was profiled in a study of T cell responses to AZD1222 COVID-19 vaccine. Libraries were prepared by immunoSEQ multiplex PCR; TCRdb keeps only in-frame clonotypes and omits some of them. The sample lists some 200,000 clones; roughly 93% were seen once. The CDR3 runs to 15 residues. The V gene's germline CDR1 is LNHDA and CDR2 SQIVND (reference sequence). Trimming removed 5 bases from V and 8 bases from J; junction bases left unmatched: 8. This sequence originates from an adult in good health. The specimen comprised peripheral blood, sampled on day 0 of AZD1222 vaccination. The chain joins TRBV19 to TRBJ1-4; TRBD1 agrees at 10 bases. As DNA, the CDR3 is TGTGCCAGTAGTCGCCGGGACAGGGGAGAAGAAAAACTGTTTTTT. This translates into CASSRRDRGEEKLFF.